This entry concerns a single T cell receptor (beta chain). What it binds is not known. The data were obtained in a study of T cell responses to AZD1222 COVID-19 vaccine. The study's findings and limits: Once two AZD1222 doses were given, Spike-specific TCR breadth and depth went up. Baseline seropositives among AZD1222 recipients totaled only six or seven. Repertoire sampling was restricted to post-peak T cell response timepoints.

Sequencing was performed with immunoSEQ multiplex PCR; in TCRdb, only in-frame clones are kept and a portion is missing. The repertoire holds around 190,000 clones, with roughly 94% as singletons. The CDR3 sequence is 18 residues long. V was trimmed by 0 bases and J by 1 base, leaving 17 bases between them. Germline CDR1 and CDR2: SGHVS and FNYEAQ. Second-dose timings of about 4 or about 12 weeks were pooled. This chain joins TRBV7-6 and TRBJ2-3, with D maybe TRBD1 (8 bases). The sequence derives from an adult who received the AZD1222 COVID-19 vaccine. The sequencing used peripheral blood, collected 28 days after the second AZD1222 dose. In nucleotides, the CDR3 is TGTGCCAGCAGCTTAGCGGTCGGACAGGGAGGGGGCACAGATACGCAGTATTTT. It specifies CASSLAVGQGGGTDTQYF.